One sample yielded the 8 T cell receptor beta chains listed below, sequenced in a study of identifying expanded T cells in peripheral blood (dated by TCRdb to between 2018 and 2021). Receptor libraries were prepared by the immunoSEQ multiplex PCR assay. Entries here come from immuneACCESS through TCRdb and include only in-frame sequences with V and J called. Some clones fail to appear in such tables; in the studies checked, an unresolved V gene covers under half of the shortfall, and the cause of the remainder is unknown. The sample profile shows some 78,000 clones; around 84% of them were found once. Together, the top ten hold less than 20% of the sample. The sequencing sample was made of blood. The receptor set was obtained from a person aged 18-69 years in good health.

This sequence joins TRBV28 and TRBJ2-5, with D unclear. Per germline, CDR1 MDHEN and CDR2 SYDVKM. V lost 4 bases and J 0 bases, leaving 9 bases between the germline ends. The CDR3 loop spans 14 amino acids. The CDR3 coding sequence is TGTGCCAGCAGTTCAGGTTTCCACCAAGAGACCCAGTACTTC. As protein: CASSSGFHQETQYF.

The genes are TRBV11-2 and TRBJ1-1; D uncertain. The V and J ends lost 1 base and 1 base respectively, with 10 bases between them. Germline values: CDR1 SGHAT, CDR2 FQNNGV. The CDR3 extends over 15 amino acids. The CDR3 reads CASSLASSANTEAFF. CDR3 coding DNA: TGTGCCAGCAGCTTAGCCAGTTCAGCGAACACTGAAGCTTTCTTT.

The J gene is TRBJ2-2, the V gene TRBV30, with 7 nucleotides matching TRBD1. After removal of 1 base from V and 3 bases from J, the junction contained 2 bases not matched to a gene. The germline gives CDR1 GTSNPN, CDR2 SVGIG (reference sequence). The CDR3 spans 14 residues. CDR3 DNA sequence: TGTGCCTGGAGTGGGGACAGTGACACCGGGGAGCTGTTTTTT. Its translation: CAWSGDSDTGELFF.

The CDR3 is CATQRDRGGNQPQHF. For the CDR3, the DNA is TGTGCCACGCAGAGGGACAGGGGGGGCAATCAGCCCCAGCATTTT. The gene calls are TRBV6-6 and TRBJ1-5, with TRBD1 matching over 11 bases. V shed 10 bases and J 2 bases; nucleotides not matched to a gene: 7. The CDR3 runs to 15 residues. The V gene's germline CDR1 is MNHNY and CDR2 SVGAGI (reference sequence).

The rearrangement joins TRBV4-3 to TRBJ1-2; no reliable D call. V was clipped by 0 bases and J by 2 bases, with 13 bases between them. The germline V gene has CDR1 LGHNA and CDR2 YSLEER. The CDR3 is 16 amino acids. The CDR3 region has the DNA TGCGCCAGCAGCCAAGACCCTGTTGGGGAGAACTATGGCTACACCTTC. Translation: CASSQDPVGENYGYTF.

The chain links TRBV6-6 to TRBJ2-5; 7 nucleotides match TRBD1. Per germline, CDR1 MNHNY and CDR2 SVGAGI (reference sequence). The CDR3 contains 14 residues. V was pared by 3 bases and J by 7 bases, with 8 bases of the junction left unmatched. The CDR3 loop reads CASSYGTDLGTQYF. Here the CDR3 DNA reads TGTGCCAGCAGTTATGGGACAGATCTCGGGACCCAGTACTTC.

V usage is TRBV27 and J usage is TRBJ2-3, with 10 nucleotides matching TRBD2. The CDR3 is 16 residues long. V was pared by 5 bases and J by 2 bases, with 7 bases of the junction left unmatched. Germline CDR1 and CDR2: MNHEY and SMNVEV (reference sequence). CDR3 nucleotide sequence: TGTGCCAGCAGTCCGCGGACTAGCGGACCCACAGATACGCAGTATTTT. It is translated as CASSPRTSGPTDTQYF.

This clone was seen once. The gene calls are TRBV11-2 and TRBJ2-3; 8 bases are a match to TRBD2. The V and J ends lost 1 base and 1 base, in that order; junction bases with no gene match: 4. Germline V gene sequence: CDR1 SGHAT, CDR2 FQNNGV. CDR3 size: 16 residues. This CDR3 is CASSLAGGPGTDTQYF. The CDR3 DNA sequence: TGTGCCAGCAGCTTAGCGGGAGGGCCTGGCACAGATACGCAGTATTTT.